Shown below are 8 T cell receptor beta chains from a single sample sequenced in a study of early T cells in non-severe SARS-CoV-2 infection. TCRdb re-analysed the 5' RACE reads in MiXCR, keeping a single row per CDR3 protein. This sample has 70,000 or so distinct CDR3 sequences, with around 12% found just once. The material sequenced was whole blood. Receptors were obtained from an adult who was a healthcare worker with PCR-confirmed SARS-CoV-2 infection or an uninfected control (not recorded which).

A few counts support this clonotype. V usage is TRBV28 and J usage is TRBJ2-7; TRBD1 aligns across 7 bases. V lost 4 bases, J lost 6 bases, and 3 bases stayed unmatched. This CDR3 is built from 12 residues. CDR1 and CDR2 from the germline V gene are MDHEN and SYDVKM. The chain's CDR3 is CASSSSGGEQYF. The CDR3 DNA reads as TGTGCCAGCAGTTCTTCAGGGGGCGAGCAGTACTTC.

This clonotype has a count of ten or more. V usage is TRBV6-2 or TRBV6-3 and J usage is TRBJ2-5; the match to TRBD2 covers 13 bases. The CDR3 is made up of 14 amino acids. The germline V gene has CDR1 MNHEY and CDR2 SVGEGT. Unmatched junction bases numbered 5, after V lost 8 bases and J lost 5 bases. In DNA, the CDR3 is TGTGCCAGCCGACTAGCGGGGGGCCGGGAGACCCAGTACTTC. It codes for CASRLAGGRETQYF.

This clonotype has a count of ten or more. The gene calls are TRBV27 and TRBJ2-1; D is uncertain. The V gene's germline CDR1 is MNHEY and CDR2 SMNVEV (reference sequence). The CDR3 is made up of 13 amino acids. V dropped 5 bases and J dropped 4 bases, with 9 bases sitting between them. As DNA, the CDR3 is TGTGCCAGCAGTAAGACGGAGTACAATGAGCAGTTCTTC. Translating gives CASSKTEYNEQFF.

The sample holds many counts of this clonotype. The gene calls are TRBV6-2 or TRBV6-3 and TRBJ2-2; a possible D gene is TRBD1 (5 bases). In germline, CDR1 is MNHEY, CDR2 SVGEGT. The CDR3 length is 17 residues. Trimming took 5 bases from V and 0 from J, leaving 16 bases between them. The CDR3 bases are TGTGCCAGCAGTACGGACATACTTTTCGCGAACACCGGGGAGCTGTTTTTT. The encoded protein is CASSTDILFANTGELFF.

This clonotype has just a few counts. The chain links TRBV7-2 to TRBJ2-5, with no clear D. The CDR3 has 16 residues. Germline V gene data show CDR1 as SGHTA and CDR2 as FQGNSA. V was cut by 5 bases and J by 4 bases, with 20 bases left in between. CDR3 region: CASSPHGPRTRETQYF. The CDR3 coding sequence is TGTGCCAGCAGCCCCCACGGGCCGAGAACGCGAGAGACCCAGTACTTC.

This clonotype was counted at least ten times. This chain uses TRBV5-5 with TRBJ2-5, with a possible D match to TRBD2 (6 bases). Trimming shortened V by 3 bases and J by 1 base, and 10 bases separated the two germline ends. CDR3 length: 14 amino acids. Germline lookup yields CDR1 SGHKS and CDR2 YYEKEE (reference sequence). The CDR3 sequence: CASSWGRFQETQYF. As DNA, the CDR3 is TGTGCCAGCAGCTGGGGGAGGTTCCAAGAGACCCAGTACTTC. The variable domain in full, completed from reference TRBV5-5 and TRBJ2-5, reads DAGVTQSPTHLIKTRGQQVTLRCSPISGHKSVSWYQQVLGQGPQFIFQYYEKEERGRGNFPDRFSARQFPNYSSELNVNALLLGDSALYLCASSWGRFQETQYFGPGTRLLVL.

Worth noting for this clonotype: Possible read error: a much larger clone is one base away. CDR3 region: CANSSTGGWETQYF. CDR3 nucleotide sequence: TGTGCCAACAGCTCCACAGGGGGCTGGGAGACCCAGTACTTC. This chain uses TRBV7-9 with TRBJ2-5, with 9 bases lining up with TRBD1. Germline CDR1 is SEHNR and CDR2 is FQNEAQ (reference sequence). The CDR3 is 14 amino acids.

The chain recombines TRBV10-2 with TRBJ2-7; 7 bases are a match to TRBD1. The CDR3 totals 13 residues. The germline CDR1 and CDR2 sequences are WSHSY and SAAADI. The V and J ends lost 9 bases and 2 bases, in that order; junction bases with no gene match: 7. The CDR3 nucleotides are TGCGCCAGTTCCGGGACAGCCGCCTACGAGCAGTACTTC. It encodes CASSGTAAYEQYF.